Reported below is one TCR beta chain. The data stem from a study of blood T cell repertoires in COVID-19. For the study at large: Samples of COVID-19 (acute and convalescent) were obtained from the United States, Italy and Spain. PBMCs, B-cell-depleted T cells, or T cells provided the cDNA or gDNA that made up the material.

Authors' analysis steps: Amplification with reference gene primers provided the estimates of nucleated cell counts. Using immunoSEQ multiplex PCR, the repertoire was profiled, and TCRdb retains in-frame clones only, with some absent. The DNA gave D and trimming, while V, J and clone size come from that table. This sample carries 150,000 or so clones, 70% to 90% of them seen once, and the ten largest clones take 10% to 15%. This clonotype was sampled from a man aged 55-75 years with active or convalescent COVID-19. The sequencing sample was made of peripheral blood.

CDR3 DNA sequence: TGTGCCAGCTCACCTCAGGGGCGTCCGGAGACCCAGTACTTC. Amino acids: CASSPQGRPETQYF. V is TRBV18 and J is TRBJ2-5, with a possible D match to TRBD1 (6 bases). The CDR3 spans 14 residues. V lost 3 bases, J lost 5 bases, and 13 bases lay in between. Germline V lookup: CDR1 KGHSH, CDR2 LQKENI.